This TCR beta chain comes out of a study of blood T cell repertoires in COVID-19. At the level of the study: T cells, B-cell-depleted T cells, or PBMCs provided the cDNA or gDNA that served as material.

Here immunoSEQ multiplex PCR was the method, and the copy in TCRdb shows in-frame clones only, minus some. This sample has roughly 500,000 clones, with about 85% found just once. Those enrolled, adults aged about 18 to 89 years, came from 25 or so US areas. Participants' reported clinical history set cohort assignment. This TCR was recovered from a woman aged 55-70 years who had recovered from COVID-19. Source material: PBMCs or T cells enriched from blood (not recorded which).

Here the CDR3 DNA reads TGTGCCAGCAGCTCCAGCCCTAACAGACAGATAAACATTCAGTACTTC. As protein: CASSSSPNRQINIQYF. The chain uses TRBV7-9 and TRBJ2-4; a weak D match, TRBD1 (5 bases). V lost 4 bases, J lost 6 bases, and 19 bases lay in between. This CDR3 is 16 amino acids long. CDR1 and CDR2 from the germline V gene are SEHNR and FQNEAQ (reference sequence).